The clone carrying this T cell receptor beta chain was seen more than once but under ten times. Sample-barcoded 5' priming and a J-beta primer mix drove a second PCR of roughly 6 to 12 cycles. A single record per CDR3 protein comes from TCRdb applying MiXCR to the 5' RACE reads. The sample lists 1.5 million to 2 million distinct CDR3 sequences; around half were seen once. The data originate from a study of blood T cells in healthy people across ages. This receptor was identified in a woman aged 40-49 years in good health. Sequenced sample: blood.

CDR3: CSARERLAYEQYF. The CDR3 nucleotides are TGCAGTGCTAGAGAAAGGTTAGCTTACGAGCAGTACTTC. This chain joins TRBV20-1 and TRBJ2-7, with no clear D. Germline V gene data show CDR1 as DFQATT and CDR2 as SNEGSKA (reference sequence). There are 13 residues in the CDR3. Trimming took off 0 bases at V and 4 bases at J, with 10 bases between the two ends.